A selection of T cell receptor beta chains follows, all from one sample in a study of cytomegalovirus exposure and HLA in healthy donors. TCRdb keeps only in-frame clones here, not all; method: immunoSEQ multiplex PCR. Of 150,000 to 200,000 clones listed, around 78% are singletons. The sequenced sample consisted of PBMCs. These TCRs come from a woman aged 40 to 50 in good health and CMV-seropositive. The CDR3 runs from the conserved cysteine through the conserved F or W. Fields, in order: clone size, D gene, J gene, V gene, CDR3 DNA, CDR3 protein. The D gene is left open where the match is weak. A clone size is listed for some rows: how often the clone was seen (once, few, many), or a class if it is expanded.

clone_size: NA
d_call: NA
j_call: TRBJ1-6
v_call: TRBV7-3
cdr3_nt: TGTGCCAGCAGCCCTCCGGGACACGTAAGCTCCTATAATTCACCCCTCCACTTT
cdr3_aa: CASSPPGHVSSYNSPLHF

clone_size: few
d_call: NA
j_call: TRBJ2-1
v_call: TRBV14
cdr3_nt: TGTGCCAGCAGCCAAATGACAGGATCGTCGGGCAATGAGCAGTTCTTC
cdr3_aa: CASSQMTGSSGNEQFF

clone_size: once
d_call: TRBD1
j_call: TRBJ1-5
v_call: TRBV28
cdr3_nt: TGTGCCAGCAGCCTTGAGAGGGGGCTGGGCCAGCCCCAGCATTTT
cdr3_aa: CASSLERGLGQPQHF

clone_size: NA
d_call: NA
j_call: TRBJ2-2
v_call: TRBV4-1
cdr3_nt: TGCGCCAGCAGCCAAGATATCGGGGTTTTAGGGAGCACCGGGGAGCTGTTTTTT
cdr3_aa: CASSQDIGVLGSTGELFF

clone_size: NA
d_call: TRBD2
j_call: TRBJ2-1
v_call: TRBV5-1
cdr3_nt: TGCGCCAGCAGCTTGGCCCCACTAGCGGGGCGCAATGAGCAGTTCTTC
cdr3_aa: CASSLAPLAGRNEQFF

clone_size: once
d_call: TRBD2
j_call: TRBJ2-7
v_call: TRBV23-1
cdr3_nt: TGCGCCAGCATAGCGGGGGGGCAAGACGAGCAGTACTTC
cdr3_aa: CASIAGGQDEQYF

clone_size: NA
d_call: NA
j_call: TRBJ1-1
v_call: TRBV4-1
cdr3_nt: TGCGCCAGCAGCCTCCACTACTCGATAAACACTGAAGCTTTCTTT
cdr3_aa: CASSLHYSINTEAFF

clone_size: NA
d_call: NA
j_call: TRBJ1-6
v_call: TRBV18
cdr3_nt: TGTGCCAGCTCACCGGGGCTCTATAATTCACCCCTCCACTTT
cdr3_aa: CASSPGLYNSPLHF

clone_size: NA
d_call: TRBD1
j_call: TRBJ1-4
v_call: TRBV30
cdr3_nt: TGTGCCTGGGACCGGGACAGGGAAGATGAAAAACTGTTTTTT
cdr3_aa: CAWDRDREDEKLFF

clone_size: NA
d_call: NA
j_call: TRBJ1-1
v_call: TRBV5-1
cdr3_nt: TGCGCCAGCAGCGGGCAGGGTGACACTGAAGCTTTCTTT
cdr3_aa: CASSGQGDTEAFF

clone_size: NA
d_call: TRBD1
j_call: TRBJ1-6
v_call: TRBV5-1
cdr3_nt: TGCGCCAGCAGCCCCGGACAGGGTTATTCACCCCTCCACTTT
cdr3_aa: CASSPGQGYSPLHF

clone_size: NA
d_call: NA
j_call: TRBJ2-6
v_call: TRBV7-8
cdr3_nt: TGTGCCAGCAGCTTAAAAGGGGGTAGTATTCCTGGGGCCAACGGCCTGACTTTC
cdr3_aa: CASSLKGGSIPGANGLTF

clone_size: once
d_call: TRBD2
j_call: TRBJ2-5
v_call: TRBV25-1
cdr3_nt: TGTGCCAGCAGTGAATCGGGGGGGCCACCTCAAGAGACCCAGTACTTC
cdr3_aa: CASSESGGPPQETQYF

clone_size: NA
d_call: NA
j_call: TRBJ1-1
v_call: TRBV6-6
cdr3_nt: TGTGCCAGCACCTATCGGCCAGGATATTCTGAAGCTTTCTTT
cdr3_aa: CASTYRPGYSEAFF

clone_size: NA
d_call: TRBD1
j_call: TRBJ1-1
v_call: TRBV27
cdr3_nt: TGTGCCAGCGTACCACAGGGGAAACGCACTGAAGCTTTCTTT
cdr3_aa: CASVPQGKRTEAFF

clone_size: NA
d_call: NA
j_call: TRBJ2-1
v_call: TRBV19
cdr3_nt: TGTGCCAGTAGTCTTCGTTCCGAGATTCGTCACAATGAGCAGTTCTTC
cdr3_aa: CASSLRSEIRHNEQFF

clone_size: NA
d_call: NA
j_call: TRBJ1-6
v_call: TRBV4-2
cdr3_nt: TGTGCCAGCAGCCAAGCTGGTGGGACTCGGCCCCTCCACTTT
cdr3_aa: CASSQAGGTRPLHF

clone_size: once
d_call: NA
j_call: TRBJ2-6
v_call: TRBV11-2
cdr3_nt: TGTGCCAGCAGCTTAGATCTGCTCTCTGGGGCCAACGGCCTGACTTTC
cdr3_aa: CASSLDLLSGANGLTF

clone_size: NA
d_call: NA
j_call: TRBJ1-6
v_call: TRBV9
cdr3_nt: TGTGCCAGCAGCGTAGAAGGGGACAATGTATCACCCCTCCACTTT
cdr3_aa: CASSVEGDNVSPLHF

clone_size: few
d_call: NA
j_call: TRBJ2-5
v_call: TRBV25-1
cdr3_nt: TGTGCCAGCAGTGAATCAATTGCGGGGGCGGGGGAGACCCAGTACTTC
cdr3_aa: CASSESIAGAGETQYF

clone_size: NA
d_call: TRBD1
j_call: TRBJ1-1
v_call: TRBV7-8
cdr3_nt: TGTGCCAGCAGCGTCGGAGCGACAGGGGCTGACACTGAAGCTTTCTTT
cdr3_aa: CASSVGATGADTEAFF

clone_size: NA
d_call: NA
j_call: TRBJ2-1
v_call: TRBV6-5
cdr3_nt: TGTGCCAGCAGTGACACGGACAGCAACAATGAGCAGTTCTTC
cdr3_aa: CASSDTDSNNEQFF

clone_size: NA
d_call: NA
j_call: TRBJ2-7
v_call: TRBV10-1
cdr3_nt: TGCGCCAGCAGTGATGGGAGGCGCCACGAGCAGTACTTC
cdr3_aa: CASSDGRRHEQYF

clone_size: NA
d_call: NA
j_call: TRBJ2-1
v_call: TRBV30
cdr3_nt: TGTGCCTGGAGTCCGCCAGGGCGATTCAGGAATGAGCAGTTCTTC
cdr3_aa: CAWSPPGRFRNEQFF

clone_size: NA
d_call: NA
j_call: TRBJ2-3
v_call: TRBV19
cdr3_nt: TGTGCCAGTAGTATCCAGGGCTGGACAGATACGCAGTATTTT
cdr3_aa: CASSIQGWTDTQYF